This T cell receptor (beta chain) was observed in a study of blood T cell repertoires in COVID-19. Study-wide context: From T cells, B-cell-depleted T cells, or PBMCs came the material, which was cDNA or gDNA.

The junction had 18 bases not matched to a gene; V was cut back by 5 bases and J by 7 bases. Looked up from germline, CDR1 is KGHSH and CDR2 is LQKENI. CDR3 length equals 17 residues. Recovered Cohort 3 donors showed two negative PCRs, clearance, or symptom resolution. Data came from immunoSEQ multiplex PCR; TCRdb stores just in-frame clones and leaves some out. The repertoire has some 150,000 clones, roughly 90% of them found once; the top ten carry roughly 0.8%. The sequence was obtained from a woman younger than 30 who had recovered from COVID-19. Sequenced sample: PBMCs or T cells enriched from blood (not recorded which). The chain joins TRBV18 to TRBJ2-7; 9 positions match TRBD2. This CDR3 reads CASSDRAGGPTAWEQYF. Here the CDR3 DNA reads TGTGCCAGCTCAGACCGGGCGGGAGGGCCGACGGCGTGGGAGCAGTACTTC.